This T cell receptor (beta chain) was documented in a study of T cells in Graves' hyperthyroidism and ophthalmopathy. The overall study: Staff took peripheral blood when the initial diagnosis was made, before any treatment began.

Reasons for excluding patients were uncontrolled infection, other autoimmune disease, pregnancy or lactation. There were TCR beta CDR3 regions amplified from RNA transcripts. Primed by the HTBI set, a first-round RT-PCR was run on the TCR CDR3. TCRdb called the multiplex PCR reads again in MiXCR, with one record for every CDR3 protein. The sample has approximately 590,000 distinct CDR3 sequences; around 16% are singletons. Germline V gene sequence: CDR1 SGHTA, CDR2 FQGTGA. J was trimmed by 9 bases and V by 3 bases; bases with no gene match: 9. The CDR3 contains 15 residues. The V gene is TRBV7-3, the J gene TRBJ1-4; 8 nucleotides agree with TRBD1. This sequence was found in a woman in her twenties or thirties with Graves' hyperthyroidism. Sample: blood. CDR3 in DNA: TGTGCCAGCAGCTTGGGGACAGGAATAATGAAAAAACTGTTTTTT. This gives the protein CASSLGTGIMKKLFF.